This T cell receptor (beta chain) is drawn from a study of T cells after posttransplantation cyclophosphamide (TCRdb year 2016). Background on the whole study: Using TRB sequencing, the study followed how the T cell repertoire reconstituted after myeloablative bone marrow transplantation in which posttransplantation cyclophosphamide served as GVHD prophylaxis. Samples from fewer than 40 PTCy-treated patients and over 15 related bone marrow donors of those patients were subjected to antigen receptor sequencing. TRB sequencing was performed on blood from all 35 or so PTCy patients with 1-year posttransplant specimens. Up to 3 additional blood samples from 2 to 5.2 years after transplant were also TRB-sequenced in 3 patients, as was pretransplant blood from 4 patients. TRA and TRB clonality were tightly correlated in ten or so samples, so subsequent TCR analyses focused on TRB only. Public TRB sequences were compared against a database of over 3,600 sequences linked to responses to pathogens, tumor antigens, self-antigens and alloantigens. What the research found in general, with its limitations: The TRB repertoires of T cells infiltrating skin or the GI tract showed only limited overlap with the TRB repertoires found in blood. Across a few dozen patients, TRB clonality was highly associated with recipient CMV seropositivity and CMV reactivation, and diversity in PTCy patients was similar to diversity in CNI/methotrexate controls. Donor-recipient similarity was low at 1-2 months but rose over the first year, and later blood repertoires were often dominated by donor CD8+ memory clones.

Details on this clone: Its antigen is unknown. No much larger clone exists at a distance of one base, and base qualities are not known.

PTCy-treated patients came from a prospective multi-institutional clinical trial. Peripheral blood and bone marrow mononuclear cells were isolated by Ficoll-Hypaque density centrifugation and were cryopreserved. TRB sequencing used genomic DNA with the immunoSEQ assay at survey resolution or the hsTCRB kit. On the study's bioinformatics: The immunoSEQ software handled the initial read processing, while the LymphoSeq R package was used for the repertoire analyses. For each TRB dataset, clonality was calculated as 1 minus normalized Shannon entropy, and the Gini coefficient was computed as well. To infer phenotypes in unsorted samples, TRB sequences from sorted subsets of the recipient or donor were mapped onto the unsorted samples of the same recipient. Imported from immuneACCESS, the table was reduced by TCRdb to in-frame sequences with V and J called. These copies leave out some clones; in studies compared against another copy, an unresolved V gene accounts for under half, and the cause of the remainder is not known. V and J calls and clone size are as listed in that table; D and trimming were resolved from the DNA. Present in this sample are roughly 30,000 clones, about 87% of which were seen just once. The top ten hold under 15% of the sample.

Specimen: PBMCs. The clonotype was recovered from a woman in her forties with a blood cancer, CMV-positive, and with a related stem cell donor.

The DNA sequence reads TGCGCCAGCATCCCCGGGACTAGCGGAACAGATACGCAGTATTTT. The translation is CASIPGTSGTDTQYF. The rearrangement joined TRBV5-1 to TRBJ2-3; 11 bases in the junction line up with TRBD2. V is cut back by 6 bases and J by 3 bases, with 6 bases in the junction unmatched. The CDR3 goes from the cysteine to the phenylalanine over 15 residues. Just the 45-base CDR3 DNA is kept, in frame starting at base 1. The germline V gene yields SGHRS for CDR1 and YFSETQ for CDR2. Outside the CDR3, residues come from the reference TRBV5-1 and TRBJ2-3 proteins, so the full variable domain is: KAGVTQTPRYLIKTRGQQVTLSCSPISGHRSVSWYQQTPGQGLQFLFEYFSETQRNKGNFPGRFSGRQFSNSRSEMNVSTLELGDSALYLCASIPGTSGTDTQYFGPGTRLTVL.